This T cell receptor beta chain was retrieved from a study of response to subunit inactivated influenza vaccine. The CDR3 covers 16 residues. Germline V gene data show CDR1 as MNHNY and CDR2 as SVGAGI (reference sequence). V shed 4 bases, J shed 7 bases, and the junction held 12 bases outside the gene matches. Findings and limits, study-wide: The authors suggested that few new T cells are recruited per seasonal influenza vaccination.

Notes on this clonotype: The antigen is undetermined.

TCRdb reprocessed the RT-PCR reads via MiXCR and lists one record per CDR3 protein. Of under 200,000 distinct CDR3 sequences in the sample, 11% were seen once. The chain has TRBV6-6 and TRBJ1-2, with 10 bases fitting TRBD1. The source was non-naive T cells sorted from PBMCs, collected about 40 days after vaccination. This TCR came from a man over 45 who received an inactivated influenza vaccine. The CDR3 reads CASSSSKGQGEVGYTF. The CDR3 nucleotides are TGTGCCAGCAGTTCCTCCAAAGGACAGGGGGAGGTTGGCTACACCTTC.